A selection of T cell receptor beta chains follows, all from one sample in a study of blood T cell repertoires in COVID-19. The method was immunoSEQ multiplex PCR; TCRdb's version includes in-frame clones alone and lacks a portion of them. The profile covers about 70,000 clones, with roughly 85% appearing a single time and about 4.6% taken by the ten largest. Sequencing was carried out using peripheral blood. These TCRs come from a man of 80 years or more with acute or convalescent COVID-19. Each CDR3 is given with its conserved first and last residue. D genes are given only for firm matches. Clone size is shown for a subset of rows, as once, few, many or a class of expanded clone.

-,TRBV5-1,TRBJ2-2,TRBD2,CATRGVVDGELFF,TGCGCCACCCGGGGGGTGGTTGACGGGGAGCTGTTTTTT
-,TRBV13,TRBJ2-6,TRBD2,CASSPGLAGAWAGANVLTF,TGTGCCAGCAGCCCGGGACTAGCGGGAGCCTGGGCGGGGGCCAACGTCCTGACTTTC
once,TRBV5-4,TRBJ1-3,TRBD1,CASNRQGYGNTIYF,TGTGCCAGCAATAGACAGGGGTATGGAAACACCATATATTTT
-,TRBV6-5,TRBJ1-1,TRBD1,CASSPKTGLNTEAFF,TGTGCCAGCAGTCCTAAGACAGGGCTGAACACTGAAGCTTTCTTT
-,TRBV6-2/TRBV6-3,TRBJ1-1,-,CASSYLGLNTEAFF,TGTGCCAGCAGTTACCTGGGCTTGAACACTGAAGCTTTCTTT
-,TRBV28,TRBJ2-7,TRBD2,CASSLRLAGVNEQYF,TGTGCCAGCAGTTTACGACTAGCGGGAGTCAACGAGCAGTACTTC
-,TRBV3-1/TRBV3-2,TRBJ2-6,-,CASSQGHFSGANVLTF,TGTGCCAGCAGCCAGGGACATTTCTCTGGGGCCAACGTCCTGACTTTC
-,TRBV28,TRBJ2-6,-,CATPGDSGANVLTF,TGTGCCACGCCAGGCGACTCTGGGGCCAACGTCCTGACTTTC
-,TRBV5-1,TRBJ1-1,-,CASSFDGVLNTEAFF,TGCGCCAGCAGTTTCGACGGAGTGCTAAACACTGAAGCTTTCTTT
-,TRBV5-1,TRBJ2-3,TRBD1,CASSIAGGGTDTQYF,TGCGCCAGCAGCATTGCAGGGGGCGGGACAGATACGCAGTATTTT
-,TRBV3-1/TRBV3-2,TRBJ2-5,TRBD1,CASSDGAQGGKETQYF,TGTGCCAGCAGCGATGGGGCACAGGGGGGTAAGGAGACCCAGTACTTC
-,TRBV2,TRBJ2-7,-,CASKQEQGGPQYF,TGTGCCAGCAAACAGGAGCAGGGAGGTCCGCAGTACTTC
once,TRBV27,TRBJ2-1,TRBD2,CATSGGRYNEQFF,TGTGCCACTAGCGGGGGGCGGTACAATGAGCAGTTCTTC
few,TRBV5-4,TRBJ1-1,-,CASSIQQGRGTEAFF,TGTGCCAGCAGCATCCAACAGGGACGAGGAACTGAAGCTTTCTTT
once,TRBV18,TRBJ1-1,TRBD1,CASSPVGTGIAAEAFF,TGTGCCAGCTCACCAGTAGGGACAGGGATCGCAGCTGAAGCTTTCTTT
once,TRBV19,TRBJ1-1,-,CASSNRAFTEAFF,TGTGCCAGTAGTAACAGGGCTTTCACTGAAGCTTTCTTT
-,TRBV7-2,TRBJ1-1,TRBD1,CASSHGTGVPEAFF,TGTGCCAGCAGCCATGGGACAGGAGTACCTGAAGCTTTCTTT
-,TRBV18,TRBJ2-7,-,CASSPYPGRRNYEQYF,TGTGCCAGCTCACCTTATCCCGGCCGGCGGAATTACGAGCAGTACTTC
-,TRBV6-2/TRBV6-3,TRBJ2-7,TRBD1,CASSYTGESYEQYF,TGTGCCAGCAGTTACACAGGGGAATCCTACGAGCAGTACTTC